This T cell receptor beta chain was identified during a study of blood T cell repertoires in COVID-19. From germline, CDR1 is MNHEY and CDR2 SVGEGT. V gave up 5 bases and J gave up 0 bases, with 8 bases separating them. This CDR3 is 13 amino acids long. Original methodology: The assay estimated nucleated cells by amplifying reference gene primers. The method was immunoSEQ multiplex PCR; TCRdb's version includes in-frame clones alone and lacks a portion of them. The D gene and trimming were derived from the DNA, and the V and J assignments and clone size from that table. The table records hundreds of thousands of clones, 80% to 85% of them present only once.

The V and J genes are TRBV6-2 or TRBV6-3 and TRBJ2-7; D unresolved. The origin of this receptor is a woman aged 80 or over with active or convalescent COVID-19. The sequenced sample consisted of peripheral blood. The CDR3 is CASSITGSYEQYF. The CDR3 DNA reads TGTGCCAGCAGTATAACGGGCTCCTACGAGCAGTACTTC.